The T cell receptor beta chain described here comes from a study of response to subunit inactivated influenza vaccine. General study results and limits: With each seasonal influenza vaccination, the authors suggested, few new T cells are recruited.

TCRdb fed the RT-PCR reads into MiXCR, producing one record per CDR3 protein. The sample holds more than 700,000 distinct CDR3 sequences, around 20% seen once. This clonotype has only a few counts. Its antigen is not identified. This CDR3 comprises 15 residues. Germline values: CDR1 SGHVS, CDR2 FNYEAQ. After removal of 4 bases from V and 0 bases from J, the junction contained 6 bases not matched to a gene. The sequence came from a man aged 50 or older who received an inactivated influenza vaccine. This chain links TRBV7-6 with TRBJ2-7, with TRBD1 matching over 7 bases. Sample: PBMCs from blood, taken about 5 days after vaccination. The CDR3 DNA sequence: TGTGCCAGCAGCTCTCCGGGACAGAGCTCCTACGAGCAGTACTTC. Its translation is CASSSPGQSSYEQYF.